These T cell receptor beta chains were read from a single sample in a study of PD-L1 blockade in urothelial cancer. Some clones are missing from TCRdb's copy, which holds only in-frame ones; the method was immunoSEQ multiplex PCR. The table shows about 84,000 clones, with about 81% occurring only once. Here the sequenced sample was PBMCs, taken around atezolizumab (anti-PD-L1) treatment. These receptors were collected from a man between 65 and 85 years old with urothelial cancer. The CDR3 runs from the conserved cysteine through the conserved F or W. The order of the fields is V gene, D gene, J gene, clone size, CDR3 DNA, CDR3 protein. D genes are given only for firm matches. Rows give clone size only sometimes, using once, few, many, or a class for an expanded clone.

TRBV6-6	NA	TRBJ2-5	NA	TGTGCCAGCAGCCGCGGACTGGGCGGAGAGACCCAGTACTTC	CASSRGLGGETQYF
TRBV19	NA	TRBJ2-2	NA	TGTGCCAGTAGTGCCGGGACTGTATTTAACACCGGGGAGCTGTTTTTT	CASSAGTVFNTGELFF
TRBV7-9	NA	TRBJ1-1	NA	TGTGCCAGCACGTCGGGGGGTCCTGAAGCTTTCTTT	CASTSGGPEAFF
TRBV7-2	NA	TRBJ2-1	NA	TGTGCCAGCAGTCCCCTGACATATGGTGGGCAGTTCTTC	CASSPLTYGGQFF
TRBV7-8	TRBD2	TRBJ2-5	NA	TGTGCCAGCAGCCACCAGACTAGCGGGGGGGCGGGAGAGACCCAGTACTTC	CASSHQTSGGAGETQYF
TRBV5-4	NA	TRBJ2-2	NA	TGTGCCAGCAGCTTGGGGGGTGGGGGGATCGGCACCGGGGAGCTGTTTTTT	CASSLGGGGIGTGELFF
TRBV25-1	NA	TRBJ1-2	NA	TGTGCCAGCAGTGATCCCGCGGGGGCGTATGGCTACACCTTC	CASSDPAGAYGYTF
TRBV7-2	NA	TRBJ2-4	few	TGTGCCAGCAGCTTTACGGGGGGCGCTGAGGGAAGCATTCAGTACTTC	CASSFTGGAEGSIQYF
TRBV19	NA	TRBJ1-5	NA	TGTGCCAGTAGTATAGGACAGGTTAGCAATCAGCCCCAGCATTTT	CASSIGQVSNQPQHF
TRBV4-1	TRBD1	TRBJ1-4	NA	TGCGCCAGCAGCCCTTGGGACAGGGCGGGTGAAAAACTGTTTTTT	CASSPWDRAGEKLFF
TRBV4-2	TRBD2	TRBJ2-3	NA	TGTGCCAGCAGCCAGGAGGGAGCGGGAAGCACAGATACGCAGTATTTT	CASSQEGAGSTDTQYF
TRBV29-1	NA	TRBJ2-3	once	TGCAGCTTCTCACGGGGGGCTCCAACAGATACGCAGTATTTT	CSFSRGAPTDTQYF
TRBV27	TRBD2	TRBJ2-3	few	TGTGCCAGCAGTCCCAGGACTAGCGGGAGTGTAGGCCCAGATACGCAGTATTTT	CASSPRTSGSVGPDTQYF
TRBV19	NA	TRBJ1-3	NA	TGTGCCAGTGGAGAAGGGACACACTCTGGAAACACCATATATTTT	CASGEGTHSGNTIYF
TRBV2	NA	TRBJ2-7	NA	TGTGCCAGCAGTGAAACGGGACTCTCATACGAGCAGTACTTC	CASSETGLSYEQYF
TRBV5-1	NA	TRBJ2-3	NA	TGCGCCAGCAGCTTGGAAAGACTAGAGGAAGATACGCAGTATTTT	CASSLERLEEDTQYF
TRBV29-1	NA	TRBJ2-7	NA	TGCAGCGTTGTGGGTTTGAGGAACGAGCAGTACTTC	CSVVGLRNEQYF
TRBV29-1	NA	TRBJ2-7	NA	TGCAGCGGGACTGATGTTCGTTCCTACGAGCAGTACTTC	CSGTDVRSYEQYF
TRBV2	TRBD1	TRBJ2-7	once	TGTGCCAGCACGGCGGACAGGTACTCCTACGAGCAGTACTTC	CASTADRYSYEQYF
TRBV15	NA	TRBJ1-1	NA	TGTGCCACCAGCAGAGACCACCGGGGTGAAGCTTTCTTT	CATSRDHRGEAFF
TRBV13	NA	TRBJ1-2	NA	TGTGCCAGCAGCTTGGGGGGAGGTGGCTACACCTTC	CASSLGGGGYTF
TRBV5-1	NA	TRBJ1-2	NA	TGCGCCAGCAGCTTAGCGCCGGGAACTAACTATGGCTACACCTTC	CASSLAPGTNYGYTF
TRBV7-3	NA	TRBJ2-3	NA	TGTGCCAGCAGCTCCCTAGGTGGGGGGACTCGTATCACAGATACGCAGTATTTT	CASSSLGGGTRITDTQYF
TRBV4-1	NA	TRBJ2-5	NA	TGCGCCAAGGGGCCAGCGGGCAAAGAAGAGACCCAGTACTTC	CAKGPAGKEETQYF
TRBV19	NA	TRBJ1-2	NA	TGTGCCAGTAGTATACGCGGATCCGCTGAGTTTAATGGCTACACCTTC	CASSIRGSAEFNGYTF
TRBV30	TRBD2	TRBJ2-1	NA	TGTGCCTGGAGATCCGGGAGGAGCTCCTACAATGAGCAGTTCTTC	CAWRSGRSSYNEQFF
TRBV4-1	NA	TRBJ1-5	few	TGCGCCAGCAGCCACCTGAACGGTCAGCCCCAGCATTTT	CASSHLNGQPQHF
TRBV10-3	TRBD1	TRBJ1-1	NA	TGTGCCATCACGGGGACAGGGAAGTCTGAAGCTTTCTTT	CAITGTGKSEAFF
TRBV6-5	TRBD1	TRBJ1-2	once	TGTGCCAGCAGTTACGCAGGGGGATATGGCTACACCTTC	CASSYAGGYGYTF
TRBV4-1	NA	TRBJ1-3	once	TGCGCCAGCAGCCAGTTACCCGGCCCGGGTTCTGGAAACACCATATATTTT	CASSQLPGPGSGNTIYF
TRBV10-1	NA	TRBJ2-5	NA	TGCGCCAGCAGGGCCTCGGGGGAAGAGACCCAGTACTTC	CASRASGEETQYF
TRBV30	NA	TRBJ1-2	NA	TGTGCCTGGAGTCCATACAGGGCTGGCTACACCTTC	CAWSPYRAGYTF
TRBV5-5	NA	TRBJ2-1	NA	TGTGCCAGCAGCTCTAGCTTCGTAGGCAATGAGCAGTTCTTC	CASSSSFVGNEQFF
TRBV7-2	NA	TRBJ2-1	NA	TGTGCCAGCAGCCCCACAGGGCGAAATGAGCAGTTCTTC	CASSPTGRNEQFF
TRBV9	TRBD1	TRBJ2-5	NA	TGTGCCAGCAGCGTCTCCGGGACAGGGGGTACGGAGACCCAGTACTTC	CASSVSGTGGTETQYF
TRBV5-6	TRBD1	TRBJ1-1	few	TGTGCCAGCACACGGACAGGGCTGAACACTGAAGCTTTCTTT	CASTRTGLNTEAFF
TRBV10-2	NA	TRBJ1-5	NA	TGCGCCAGCAGTGAGTCGGGGAGAGGGCCCCAGCATTTT	CASSESGRGPQHF
TRBV7-2	TRBD1	TRBJ2-1	NA	TGTGCCAGCAGCTTAGGCAGGGGGCGGCCCAATGAGCAGTTCTTC	CASSLGRGRPNEQFF
TRBV6-6	TRBD1	TRBJ2-7	NA	TGTGCCAGCAGTGACCGGACAGGGAATGGCGAGCAGTACTTC	CASSDRTGNGEQYF
TRBV18	NA	TRBJ2-5	NA	TGTGCCAGCTCACGGGCGGGGGCACAAGAGACCCAGTACTTC	CASSRAGAQETQYF
TRBV7-9	TRBD2	TRBJ2-3	NA	TGTGCCAGCAGCTTAGGGGCAGCGGGGGCCATCACAGATACGCAGTATTTT	CASSLGAAGAITDTQYF
TRBV7-2	NA	TRBJ2-1	NA	TGTGCCAGCAGCTTGCACCGGGGTGACAATGAGCAGTTCTTC	CASSLHRGDNEQFF
TRBV19	NA	TRBJ2-5	once	TGTGCCAGTAGTATCCTTACAGGGTCCCAAGAGACCCAGTACTTC	CASSILTGSQETQYF
TRBV5-1	NA	TRBJ2-6	NA	TGCGCCAGCAGCTCACAGGACAGCTCTGGGGCCAACGTCCTGACTTTC	CASSSQDSSGANVLTF
TRBV7-3	TRBD1	TRBJ2-3	once	TGTGCCAGCAGCCAAAGGACAGGGGGGACAGATACGCAGTATTTT	CASSQRTGGTDTQYF
TRBV4-2	NA	TRBJ1-5	NA	TGTGCCAGCAGCCAAGATGGGGCCAACCGCCATCAGCCCCAGCATTTT	CASSQDGANRHQPQHF
TRBV5-4	NA	TRBJ2-2	NA	TGTGCCAGCAGCTCCGGGGGACAGATCACCGGGGAGCTGTTTTTT	CASSSGGQITGELFF
TRBV18	TRBD1	TRBJ1-5	NA	TGTGCCAGCTCACTCCCGGGACAGGGGGTTTTGGCGCAGCCCCAGCATTTT	CASSLPGQGVLAQPQHF
TRBV27	NA	TRBJ1-1	NA	TGTGCCAGCAGTCGGGAAGGGAGCGCTGAAGCTTTCTTT	CASSREGSAEAFF
TRBV9	NA	TRBJ1-3	NA	TGTGCCAGCAGCGTAACGAGCTCTGGAAACACCATATATTTT	CASSVTSSGNTIYF
TRBV19	NA	TRBJ1-1	NA	TGTGCCAGTAGTATTCAGACAGGAAGCAAATCCGAAGCTTTCTTT	CASSIQTGSKSEAFF
TRBV5-1	NA	TRBJ1-3	NA	TGCGCCAGCAGCTTAGGAGGGTACCCTGGAAACACCATATATTTT	CASSLGGYPGNTIYF
TRBV7-2	NA	TRBJ2-1	NA	TGTGCCAGCAGCTCCCGAGGGACTGGCCCTCTCAATGAGCAGTTCTTC	CASSSRGTGPLNEQFF
TRBV5-6	NA	TRBJ2-1	NA	TGTGCCAGCAGCTTTATAGGGGAGGCCTACAATGAGCAGTTCTTC	CASSFIGEAYNEQFF
TRBV7-7	NA	TRBJ2-3	NA	TGTGCTAGCAGCTTAGGGGGGGCAGATACGCAGTATTTT	CASSLGGADTQYF
TRBV5-6	TRBD2	TRBJ2-5	NA	TGTGCCAGCAGCTCCGGGGGGACCCCAACTTACCGGGAGACCCAGTACTTC	CASSSGGTPTYRETQYF
TRBV2	TRBD1	TRBJ2-1	NA	TGTGCCAGCAGCGGAACCGGGACAGGGGGGCCCAATGAGCAGTTCTTC	CASSGTGTGGPNEQFF